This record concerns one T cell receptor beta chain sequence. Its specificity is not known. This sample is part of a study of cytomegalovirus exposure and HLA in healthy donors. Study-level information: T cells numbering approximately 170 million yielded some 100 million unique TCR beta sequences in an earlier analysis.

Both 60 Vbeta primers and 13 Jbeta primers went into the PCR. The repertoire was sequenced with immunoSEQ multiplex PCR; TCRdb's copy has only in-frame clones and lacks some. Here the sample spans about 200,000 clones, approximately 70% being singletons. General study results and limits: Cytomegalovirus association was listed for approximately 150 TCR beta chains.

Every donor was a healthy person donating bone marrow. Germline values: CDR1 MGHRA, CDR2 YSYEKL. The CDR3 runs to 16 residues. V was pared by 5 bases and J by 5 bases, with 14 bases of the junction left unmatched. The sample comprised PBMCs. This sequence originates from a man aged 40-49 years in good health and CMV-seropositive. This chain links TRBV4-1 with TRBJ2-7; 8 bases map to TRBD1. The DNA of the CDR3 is TGCGCCAGCAGCACCCCGGACAGGGCTCCTCTTGACGAGCAGTACTTC. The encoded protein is CASSTPDRAPLDEQYF.